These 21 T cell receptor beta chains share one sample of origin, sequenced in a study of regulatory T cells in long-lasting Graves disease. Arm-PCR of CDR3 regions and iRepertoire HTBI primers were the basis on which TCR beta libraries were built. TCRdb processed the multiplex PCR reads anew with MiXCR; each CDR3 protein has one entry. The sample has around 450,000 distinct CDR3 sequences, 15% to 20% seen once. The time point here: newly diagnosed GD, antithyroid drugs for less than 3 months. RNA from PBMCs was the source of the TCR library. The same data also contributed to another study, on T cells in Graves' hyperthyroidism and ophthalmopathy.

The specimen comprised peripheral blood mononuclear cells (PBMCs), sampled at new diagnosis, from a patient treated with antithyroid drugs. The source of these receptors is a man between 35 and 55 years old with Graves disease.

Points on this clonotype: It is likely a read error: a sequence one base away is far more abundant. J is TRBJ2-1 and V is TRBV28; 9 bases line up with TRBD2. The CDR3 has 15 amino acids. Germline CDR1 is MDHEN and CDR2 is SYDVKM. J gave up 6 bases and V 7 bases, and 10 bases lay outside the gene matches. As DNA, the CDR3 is TGTGCCAGCAACTTTTTTAGCGGGGGATCCAATGAGCAGTTCTTC. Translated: CASNFFSGGSNEQFF.

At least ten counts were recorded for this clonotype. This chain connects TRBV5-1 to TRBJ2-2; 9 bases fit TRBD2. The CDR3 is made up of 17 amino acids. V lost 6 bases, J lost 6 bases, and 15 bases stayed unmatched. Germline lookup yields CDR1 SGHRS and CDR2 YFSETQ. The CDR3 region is CASTGLGGRALAGELFF. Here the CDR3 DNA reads TGCGCCAGCACGGGCCTGGGCGGGAGGGCCCTCGCCGGGGAGCTGTTTTTT.

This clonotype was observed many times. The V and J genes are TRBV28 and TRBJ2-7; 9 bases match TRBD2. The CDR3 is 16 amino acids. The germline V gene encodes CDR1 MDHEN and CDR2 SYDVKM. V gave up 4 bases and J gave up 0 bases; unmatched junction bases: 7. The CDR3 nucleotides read TGTGCCAGCAGTTCCCCACTAGCGGGCCCCTCCTACGAGCAGTACTTC. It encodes CASSSPLAGPSYEQYF. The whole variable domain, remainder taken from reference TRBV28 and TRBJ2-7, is DVKVTQSSRYLVKRTGEKVFLECVQDMDHENMFWYRQDPGLGLRLIYFSYDVKMKEKGDIPEGYSVSREKKERFSLILESASTNQTSMYLCASSSPLAGPSYEQYFGPGTRLTVT.

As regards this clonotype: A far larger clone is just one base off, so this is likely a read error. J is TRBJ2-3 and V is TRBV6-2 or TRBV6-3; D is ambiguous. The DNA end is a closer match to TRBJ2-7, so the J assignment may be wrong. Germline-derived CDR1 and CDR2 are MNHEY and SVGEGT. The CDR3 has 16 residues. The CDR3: CASRPTIQIRSYEQYF. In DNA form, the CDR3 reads TGTGCCAGCCGTCCGACGATCCAGATAAGGTCCTACGAGCAGTACTTC.

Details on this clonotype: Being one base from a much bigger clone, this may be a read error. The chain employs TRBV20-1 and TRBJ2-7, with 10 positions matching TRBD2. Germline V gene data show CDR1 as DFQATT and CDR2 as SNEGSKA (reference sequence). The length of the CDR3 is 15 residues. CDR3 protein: CSAVLAGVSAYVQYF. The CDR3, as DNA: TGCAGTGCCGTTCTAGCGGGAGTCTCCGCCTACGTGCAGTACTTC.

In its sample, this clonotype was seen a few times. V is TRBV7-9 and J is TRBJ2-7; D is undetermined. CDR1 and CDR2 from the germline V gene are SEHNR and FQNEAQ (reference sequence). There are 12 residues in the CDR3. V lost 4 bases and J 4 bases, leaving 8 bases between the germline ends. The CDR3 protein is CASSSNVYEQYF. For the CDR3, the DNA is TGTGCCAGCAGCTCTAATGTGTACGAGCAGTACTTC.

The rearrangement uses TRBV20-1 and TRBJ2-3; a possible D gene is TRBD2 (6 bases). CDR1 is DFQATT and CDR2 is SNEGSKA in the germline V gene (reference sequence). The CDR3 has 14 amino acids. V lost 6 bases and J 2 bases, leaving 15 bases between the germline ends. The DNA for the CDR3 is TGCAGTGCAACCGGGCTAGCGAACACAGATACGCAGTATTTT. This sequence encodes CSATGLANTDTQYF.

The CDR3 sequence is CASSESNRGQGYTF. The CDR3, as DNA: TGCGCCAGCAGTGAGTCGAATAGGGGGCAAGGCTACACCTTC. The chain links TRBV10-2 to TRBJ1-2; 7 bases line up with TRBD1. This CDR3 spans 14 amino acids. Trimming removed 0 bases from V and 8 bases from J; junction bases left unmatched: 6. Germline lookup yields CDR1 WSHSY and CDR2 SAAADI.

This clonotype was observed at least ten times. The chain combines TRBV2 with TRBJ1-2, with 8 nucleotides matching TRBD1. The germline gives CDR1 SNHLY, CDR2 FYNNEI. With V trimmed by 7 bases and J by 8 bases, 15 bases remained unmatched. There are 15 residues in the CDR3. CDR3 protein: CASIRDRSSIGGYTF. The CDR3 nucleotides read TGTGCCAGCATTCGGGACAGGTCGAGCATTGGGGGCTACACCTTC.

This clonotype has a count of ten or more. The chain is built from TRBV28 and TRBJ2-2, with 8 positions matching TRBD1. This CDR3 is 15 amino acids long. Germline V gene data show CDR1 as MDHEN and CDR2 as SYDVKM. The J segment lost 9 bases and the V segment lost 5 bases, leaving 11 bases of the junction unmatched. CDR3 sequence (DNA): TGTGCCAGCAGTACCGGGACAGGAGACGATCGGGAGCTGTTTTTT. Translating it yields CASSTGTGDDRELFF. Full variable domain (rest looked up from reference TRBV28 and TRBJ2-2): DVKVTQSSRYLVKRTGEKVFLECVQDMDHENMFWYRQDPGLGLRLIYFSYDVKMKEKGDIPEGYSVSREKKERFSLILESASTNQTSMYLCASSTGTGDDRELFFGEGSRLTVL.

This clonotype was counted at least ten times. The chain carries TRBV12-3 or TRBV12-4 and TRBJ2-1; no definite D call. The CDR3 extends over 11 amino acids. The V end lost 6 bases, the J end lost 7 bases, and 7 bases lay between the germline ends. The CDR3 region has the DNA TGTGCCAGCAGAAATGCGAATGAGCAGTTCTTC. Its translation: CASRNANEQFF.

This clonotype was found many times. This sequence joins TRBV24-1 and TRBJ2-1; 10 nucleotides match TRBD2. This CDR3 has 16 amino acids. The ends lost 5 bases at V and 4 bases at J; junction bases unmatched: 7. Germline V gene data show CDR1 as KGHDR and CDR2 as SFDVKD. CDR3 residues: CATSAVAGGRYNEQFF. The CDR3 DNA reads TGTGCCACCAGTGCGGTAGCGGGAGGCCGGTACAATGAGCAGTTCTTC.

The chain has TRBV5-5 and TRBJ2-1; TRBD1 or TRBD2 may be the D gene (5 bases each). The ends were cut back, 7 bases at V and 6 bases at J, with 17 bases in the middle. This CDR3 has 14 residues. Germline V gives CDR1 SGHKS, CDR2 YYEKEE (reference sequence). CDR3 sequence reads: CASCILGASNEQFF. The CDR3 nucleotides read TGTGCCAGCTGTATACTAGGGGCCTCCAATGAGCAGTTCTTC.

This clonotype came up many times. CDR3 in DNA: TGTGCCAGCAGCTCCCTCCTAGCGGGAGGGCCCTACGAGCAGTACTTC. This gives the protein CASSSLLAGGPYEQYF. This chain links TRBV11-2 with TRBJ2-7; 12 bases agree with TRBD2. The V gene end was trimmed by 4 bases and the J gene end by 2 bases; junction bases not matched to a gene: 6. Germline CDR1 is SGHAT and CDR2 is FQNNGV. CDR3 length: 16 amino acids.

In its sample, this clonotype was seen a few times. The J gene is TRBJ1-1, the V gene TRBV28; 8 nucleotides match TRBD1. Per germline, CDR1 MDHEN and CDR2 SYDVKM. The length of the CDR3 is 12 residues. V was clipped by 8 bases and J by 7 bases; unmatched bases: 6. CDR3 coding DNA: TGTGCCAGCGGCAGGGGGCAGGGTGAAGCTTTCTTT. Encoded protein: CASGRGQGEAFF. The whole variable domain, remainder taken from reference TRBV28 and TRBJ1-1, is DVKVTQSSRYLVKRTGEKVFLECVQDMDHENMFWYRQDPGLGLRLIYFSYDVKMKEKGDIPEGYSVSREKKERFSLILESASTNQTSMYLCASGRGQGEAFFGQGTRLTVV.

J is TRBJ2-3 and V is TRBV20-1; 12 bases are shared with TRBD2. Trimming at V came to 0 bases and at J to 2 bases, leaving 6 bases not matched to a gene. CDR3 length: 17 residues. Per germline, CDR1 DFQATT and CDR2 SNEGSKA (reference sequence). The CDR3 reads CSARDRGTSGPTDTQYF. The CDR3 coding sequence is TGCAGTGCTAGAGATCGAGGGACTAGCGGGCCCACAGATACGCAGTATTTT.

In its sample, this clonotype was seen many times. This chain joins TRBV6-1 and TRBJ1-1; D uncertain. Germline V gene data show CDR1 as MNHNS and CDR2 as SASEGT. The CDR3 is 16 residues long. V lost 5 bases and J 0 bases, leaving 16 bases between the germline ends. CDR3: CASSPRTVIMNTEAFF. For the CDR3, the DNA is TGTGCCAGCAGTCCCAGGACGGTGATAATGAACACTGAAGCTTTCTTT.

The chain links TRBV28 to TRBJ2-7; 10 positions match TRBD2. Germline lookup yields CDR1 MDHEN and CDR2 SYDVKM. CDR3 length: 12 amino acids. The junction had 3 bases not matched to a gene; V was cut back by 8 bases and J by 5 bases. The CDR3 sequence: CASSSGRNEQYF. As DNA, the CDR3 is TGTGCCAGCTCTAGCGGGAGAAACGAGCAGTACTTC.

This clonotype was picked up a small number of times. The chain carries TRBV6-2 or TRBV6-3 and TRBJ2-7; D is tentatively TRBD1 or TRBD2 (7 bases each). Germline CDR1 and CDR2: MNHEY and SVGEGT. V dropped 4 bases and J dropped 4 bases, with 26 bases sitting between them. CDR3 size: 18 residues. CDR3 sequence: CASSSKGGGPLWEYEQYF. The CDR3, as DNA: TGTGCCAGCAGTTCTAAGGGAGGGGGCCCTCTGTGGGAGTACGAGCAGTACTTC.

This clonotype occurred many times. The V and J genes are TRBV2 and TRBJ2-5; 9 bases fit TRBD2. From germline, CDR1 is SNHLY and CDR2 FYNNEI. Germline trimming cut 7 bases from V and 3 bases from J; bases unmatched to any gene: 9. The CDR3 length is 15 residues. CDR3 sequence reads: CASMPGLAPEETQYF. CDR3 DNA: TGTGCCAGCATGCCGGGACTAGCTCCGGAAGAGACCCAGTACTTC.

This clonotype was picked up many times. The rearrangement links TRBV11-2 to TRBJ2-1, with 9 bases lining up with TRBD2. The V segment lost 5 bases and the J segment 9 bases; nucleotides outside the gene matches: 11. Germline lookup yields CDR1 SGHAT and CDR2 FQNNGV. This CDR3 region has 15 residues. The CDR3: CASSTSGHTFGEQFF. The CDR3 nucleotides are TGTGCCAGCAGCACTAGCGGGCACACCTTTGGTGAGCAGTTCTTC. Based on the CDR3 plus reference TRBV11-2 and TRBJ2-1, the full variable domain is EAGVAQSPRYKIIEKRQSVAFWCNPISGHATLYWYQQILGQGPKLLIQFQNNGVVDDSQLPKDRFSAERLKGVDSTLKIQPAKLEDSAVYLCASSTSGHTFGEQFFGPGTRLTVL.